This T cell receptor beta chain was captured in a study of blood T cell repertoires in COVID-19. Study as a whole: Researchers got acute and convalescent COVID-19 samples from the United States, Italy and Spain.

Ages ranged from about 18 to 89 years, with residence in about two dozen US areas. Profiling relied on immunoSEQ multiplex PCR, and the TCRdb table lists in-frame clones only, not all of them. The sample lists approximately 350,000 clones, 80% to 90% seen once, with roughly 1% in the top ten. This receptor was obtained from a man between 18 and 35 years old who had recovered from COVID-19. The source material was PBMCs or T cells enriched from blood (not recorded which).

In nucleotides, the CDR3 is TGTGCCAGCAGCTTAGAGGGGAATTCACCCCTCCACTTT. This translates into CASSLEGNSPLHF. The chain uses TRBV7-9 and TRBJ1-6, with D possibly being TRBD1 (5 bases). V was trimmed by 1 base and J by 7 bases, leaving 5 bases between them. Germline lookup yields CDR1 SEHNR and CDR2 FQNEAQ (reference sequence). The CDR3 is 13 amino acids. Supplemented by reference TRBV7-9 and TRBJ1-6, the full variable domain reads DTGVSQNPRHKITKRGQNVTFRCDPISEHNRLYWYRQTLGQGPEFLTYFQNEAQLEKSRLLSDRFSAERPKGSFSTLEIQRTEQGDSAMYLCASSLEGNSPLHFGNGTRLTVT.